This T cell receptor (beta chain) was documented in a study of blood T cell repertoires in COVID-19. Study-level background: The study drew acute and convalescent COVID-19 samples from the United States, Italy and Spain. T cells, B-cell-depleted T cells, or PBMCs supplied cDNA or gDNA.

Authors' processing steps: Amplified reference gene primers provided the basis for estimating nucleated cell counts. Libraries were prepared by immunoSEQ multiplex PCR; TCRdb keeps only in-frame clonotypes and omits some of them. V and J calls and clone size are those listed in that table; D and trimming were worked out from the DNA. The repertoire includes 310,000 or so clones, about 82% of them detected once, and 1.5% to 2% sits in the top ten. The source of this sequence is a woman in her fifties or sixties with acute or convalescent COVID-19. Sequencing was done on a sample of peripheral blood.

The CDR3 here is CATSRGGTGGQDEAFF. The CDR3, as DNA: TGTGCCACCAGCAGGGGCGGGACAGGGGGCCAGGATGAAGCTTTCTTT. The chain has TRBV15 and TRBJ1-1; 12 bases map to TRBD1. There are 16 residues in the CDR3. Unmatched junction bases numbered 9, after V lost 3 bases and J lost 7 bases. Germline values: CDR1 LNHNV, CDR2 YYDKDF (reference sequence).